Listed below are T cell receptor beta chains from one sample, sequenced in a study of shared clonotypes between healthy human individuals. Libraries were prepared by immunoSEQ multiplex PCR; TCRdb keeps only in-frame clonotypes and omits some of them. The sample carries about 750,000 clones, approximately 92% recorded once. Sequencing input: naive CD8+ T cells sorted from blood. Receptors originate from a man younger than 40 in good health. Each CDR3 is given with its conserved first and last residue.

TRBV27,TRBJ2-7,CASSVSGSPTYEQYF
TRBV4-1,TRBJ2-1,CASRRLADEGSYNEQFF
TRBV6-1,TRBJ2-5,CASSPSLAGLETQYF
TRBV27,TRBJ2-7,CASSSGSYEQYF
TRBV13,TRBJ2-7,CASSKAHGMWVYEQYF
TRBV7-8,TRBJ1-2,CVVVLSYYGYTF
TRBV14,TRBJ2-1,CASTESSYNEQFF
TRBV7-6,TRBJ2-7,CASSLGQSRSYEQYF
TRBV4-1,TRBJ2-2,CASSRREVDGELFF
TRBV7-9,TRBJ1-2,CASSLAGDGRGHGYTF
TRBV10-2,TRBJ2-5,CASKLAGVEETQYF
TRBV21-1,TRBJ1-3,CASSRWKGQAPGNTIYF
TRBV13,TRBJ1-1,CASSFGQGSTEAFF
TRBV20-1,TRBJ2-7,CSARVGGSKYF
TRBV27,TRBJ1-1,CASAKPGMNTEAFF
TRBV27,TRBJ2-7,CASSPRAGALLYEQYF
TRBV7-9,TRBJ2-2,CASSLKITSSNTGELFF
TRBV29-1,TRBJ1-1,CSVVTDRANEAFF
TRBV18,TRBJ2-7,CASSPPRFAGTPEGYEQYF
TRBV2,TRBJ1-1,CASKWGGQAGGRNTEAFF
TRBV29-1,TRBJ2-1,CSVSNQGQIFEQFF
TRBV28,TRBJ2-7,CASSSPQILFSYEQYF
TRBV6-1,TRBJ2-7,CASRDDRGREQYF
TRBV7-9,TRBJ2-3,CASSLLRTGGSSTDTQYF
TRBV6-1,TRBJ2-3,CASTTSGRGDTQYF
TRBV28,TRBJ2-5,CASSSRTGRETQYF
TRBV7-8,TRBJ2-5,CASSPPLGRDQETQYF
TRBV7-9,TRBJ2-7,CASSSRPGEQYF
TRBV28,TRBJ2-7,CASSSTRTSGFYEQYF
TRBV6-5,TRBJ2-2,CASSYSSRSTGELFF
TRBV7-8,TRBJ1-5,CASSLAGAGTANQPQHF
TRBV6-1,TRBJ2-7,CASSEVPGTASTYEQYF
TRBV13,TRBJ1-2,CASSLGLSGGQGYTF
TRBV6-5,TRBJ1-1,CASSSGGYTEAFF
TRBV13,TRBJ2-5,CASSPDRLPQETQYF
TRBV30,TRBJ2-7,CAWNSGLADYEQYF
TRBV7-6,TRBJ2-7,CASSAGTSGTRYEQYF
TRBV6-6,TRBJ1-2,CASSYSTNLYGYTF
TRBV5-1,TRBJ2-7,CASSLGQGEAAYEQYF
TRBV28,TRBJ2-1,CASSAQGSYNEQFF
TRBV4-1,TRBJ2-1,CASSQGAGFHNEQFF
TRBV27,TRBJ2-2,CASSPPVGAPGELFF
TRBV11-1,TRBJ1-1,CASSFSARTEAFF
TRBV6-5,TRBJ2-1,CASSYRASGSRHEQFF
TRBV15,TRBJ1-5,CATRRWGEDSNQPQHF
TRBV7-3,TRBJ2-7,CASSTTGSMSEQYF
TRBV30,TRBJ1-1,CAWSAGFGSTEAFF